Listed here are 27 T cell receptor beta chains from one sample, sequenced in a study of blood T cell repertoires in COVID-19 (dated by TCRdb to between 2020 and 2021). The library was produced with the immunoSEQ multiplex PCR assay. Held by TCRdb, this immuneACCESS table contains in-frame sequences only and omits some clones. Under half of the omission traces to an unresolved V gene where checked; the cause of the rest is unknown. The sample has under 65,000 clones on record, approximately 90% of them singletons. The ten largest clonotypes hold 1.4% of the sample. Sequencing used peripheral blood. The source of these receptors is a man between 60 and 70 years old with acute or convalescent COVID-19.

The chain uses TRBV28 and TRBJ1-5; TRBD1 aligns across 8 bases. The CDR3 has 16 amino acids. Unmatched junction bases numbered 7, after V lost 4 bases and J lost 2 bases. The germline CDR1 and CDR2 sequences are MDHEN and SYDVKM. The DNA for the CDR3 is TGTGCCAGCAGTTCTATAGACAGGGGCGGCAATCAGCCCCAGCATTTT. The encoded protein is CASSSIDRGGNQPQHF.

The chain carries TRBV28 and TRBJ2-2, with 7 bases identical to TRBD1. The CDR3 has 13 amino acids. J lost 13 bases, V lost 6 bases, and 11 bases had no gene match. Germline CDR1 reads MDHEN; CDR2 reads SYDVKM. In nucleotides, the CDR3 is TGTGCCAGCAGCCGACCTCAGGGGGTGGGGCTGTTTTTT. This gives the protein CASSRPQGVGLFF.

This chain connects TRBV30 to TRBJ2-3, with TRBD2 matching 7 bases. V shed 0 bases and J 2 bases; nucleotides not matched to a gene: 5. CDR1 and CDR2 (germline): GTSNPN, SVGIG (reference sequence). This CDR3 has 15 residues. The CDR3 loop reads CAWSVAGRSTDTQYF. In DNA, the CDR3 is TGTGCCTGGAGTGTAGCGGGACGGTCCACAGATACGCAGTATTTT. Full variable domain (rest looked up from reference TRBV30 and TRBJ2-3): SQTIHQWPATLVQPVGSPLSLECTVEGTSNPNLYWYRQAAGRGLQLLFYSVGIGQISSEVPQNLSASRPQDRQFILSSKKLLLSDSGFYLCAWSVAGRSTDTQYFGPGTRLTVL.

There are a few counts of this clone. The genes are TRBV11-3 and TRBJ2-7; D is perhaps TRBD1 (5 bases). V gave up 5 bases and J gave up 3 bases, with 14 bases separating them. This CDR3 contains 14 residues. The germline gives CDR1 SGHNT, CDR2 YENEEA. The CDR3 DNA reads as TGTGCCAGCAGCCCGACAGTGGGTTACTACGAGCAGTACTTC. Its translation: CASSPTVGYYEQYF.

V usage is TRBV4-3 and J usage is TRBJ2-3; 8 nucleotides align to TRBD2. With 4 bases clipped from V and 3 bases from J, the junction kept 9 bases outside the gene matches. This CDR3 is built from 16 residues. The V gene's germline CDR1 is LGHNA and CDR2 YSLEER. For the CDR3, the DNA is TGCGCCAGCAGCCCCAGTGGAAGCGGGAGAACAGATACGCAGTATTTT. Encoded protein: CASSPSGSGRTDTQYF.

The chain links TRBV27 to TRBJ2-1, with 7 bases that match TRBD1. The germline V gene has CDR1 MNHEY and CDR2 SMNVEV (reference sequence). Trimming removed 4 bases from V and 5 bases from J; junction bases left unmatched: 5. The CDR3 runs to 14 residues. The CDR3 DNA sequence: TGTGCCAGCAGTTACGCCCAGGGGGACAATGAGCAGTTCTTC. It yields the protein CASSYAQGDNEQFF.

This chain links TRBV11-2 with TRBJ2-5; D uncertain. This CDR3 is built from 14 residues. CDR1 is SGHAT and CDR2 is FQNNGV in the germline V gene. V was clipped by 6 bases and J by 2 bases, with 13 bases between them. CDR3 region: CASSYPGSQETQYF. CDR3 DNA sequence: TGTGCCAGCAGTTACCCCGGGTCTCAAGAGACCCAGTACTTC.

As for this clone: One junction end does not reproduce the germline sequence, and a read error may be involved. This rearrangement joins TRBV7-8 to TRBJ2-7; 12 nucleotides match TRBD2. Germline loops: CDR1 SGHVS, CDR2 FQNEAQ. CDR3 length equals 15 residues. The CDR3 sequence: CASSLAGGPVYEQYF. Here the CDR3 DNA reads TGTGCCAGCAGCCTAGCGGGAGGGCCAGTCTACGAGCAGTACTTC. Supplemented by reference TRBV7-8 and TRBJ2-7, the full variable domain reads GAGVSQSPRYKVAKRGQDVALRCDPISGHVSLFWYQQALGQGPEFLTYFQNEAQLDKSGLPSDRFFAERPEGSVSTLKIQRTQQEDSAVYLCASSLAGGPVYEQYFGPGTRLTVT.

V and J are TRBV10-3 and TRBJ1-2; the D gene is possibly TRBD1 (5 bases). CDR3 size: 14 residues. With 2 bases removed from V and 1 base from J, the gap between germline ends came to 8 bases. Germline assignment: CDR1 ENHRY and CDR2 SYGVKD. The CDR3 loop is CAISEGRDNYGYTF. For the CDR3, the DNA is TGTGCCATCAGTGAGGGCAGGGATAACTATGGCTACACCTTC.

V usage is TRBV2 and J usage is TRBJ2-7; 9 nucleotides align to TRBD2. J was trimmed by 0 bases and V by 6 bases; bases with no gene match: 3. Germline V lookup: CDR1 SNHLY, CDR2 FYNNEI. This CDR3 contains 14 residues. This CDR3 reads CASRSREGSYEQYF. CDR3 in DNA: TGTGCCAGCAGGTCGCGGGAGGGCTCCTACGAGCAGTACTTC.

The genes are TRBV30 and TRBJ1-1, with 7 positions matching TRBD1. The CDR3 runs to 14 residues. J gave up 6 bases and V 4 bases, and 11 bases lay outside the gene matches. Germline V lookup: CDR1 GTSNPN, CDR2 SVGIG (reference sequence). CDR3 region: CAWTQPSGTAEAFF. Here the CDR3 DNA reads TGTGCCTGGACCCAACCTTCCGGGACAGCTGAAGCTTTCTTT.

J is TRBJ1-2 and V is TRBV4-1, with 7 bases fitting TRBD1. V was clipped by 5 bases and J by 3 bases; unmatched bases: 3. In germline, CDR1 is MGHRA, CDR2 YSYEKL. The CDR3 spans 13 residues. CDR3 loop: CASSTGQDYGYTF. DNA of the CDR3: TGCGCCAGCAGCACCGGACAGGACTATGGCTACACCTTC.

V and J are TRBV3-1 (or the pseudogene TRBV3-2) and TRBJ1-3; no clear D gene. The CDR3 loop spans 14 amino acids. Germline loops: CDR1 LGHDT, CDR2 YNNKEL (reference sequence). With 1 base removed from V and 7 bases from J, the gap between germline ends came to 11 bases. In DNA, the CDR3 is TGTGCCAGCAGCCAAGGTTCCGGGGTTAACACCATATATTTT. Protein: CASSQGSGVNTIYF.

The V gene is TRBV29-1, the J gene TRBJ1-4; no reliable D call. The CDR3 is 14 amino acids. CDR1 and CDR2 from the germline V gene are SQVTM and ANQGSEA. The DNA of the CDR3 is TGCGGCTGGGCAGACCGAACAACTAATGAAAAACTGTTTTTT. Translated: CGWADRTTNEKLFF.

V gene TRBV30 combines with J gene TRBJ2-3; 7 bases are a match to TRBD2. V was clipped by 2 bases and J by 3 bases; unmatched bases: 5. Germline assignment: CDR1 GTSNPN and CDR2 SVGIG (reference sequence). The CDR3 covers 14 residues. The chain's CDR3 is CAWSPTSETDTQYF. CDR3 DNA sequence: TGTGCCTGGAGTCCTACTAGCGAGACAGATACGCAGTATTTT.

CDR3 coding DNA: TGTGCCAGCAGCCTGGCAGGGGTAGGCGAGCAGTACTTC. Amino acids: CASSLAGVGEQYF. The chain joins TRBV5-4 to TRBJ2-7; possibly TRBD1 for D (6 bases). This CDR3 comprises 13 residues. V gave up 4 bases and J gave up 6 bases, with 14 bases separating them. The germline V gene has CDR1 SGHNT and CDR2 YYREEE (reference sequence).

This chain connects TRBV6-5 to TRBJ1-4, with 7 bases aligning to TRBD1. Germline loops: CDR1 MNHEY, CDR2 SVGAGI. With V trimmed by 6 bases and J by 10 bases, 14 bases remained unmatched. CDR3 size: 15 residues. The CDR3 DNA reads TGTGCCAGCAGCCGTGCCGACAGGGAAATGGGAAAACTGTTTTTT. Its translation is CASSRADREMGKLFF.

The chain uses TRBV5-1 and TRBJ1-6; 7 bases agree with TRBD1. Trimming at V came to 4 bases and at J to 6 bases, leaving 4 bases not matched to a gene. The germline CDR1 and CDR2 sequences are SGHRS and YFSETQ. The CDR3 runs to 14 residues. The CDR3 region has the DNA TGCGCCAGCAGCCAAGGGACAGTTAATTCACCCCTCCACTTT. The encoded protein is CASSQGTVNSPLHF.

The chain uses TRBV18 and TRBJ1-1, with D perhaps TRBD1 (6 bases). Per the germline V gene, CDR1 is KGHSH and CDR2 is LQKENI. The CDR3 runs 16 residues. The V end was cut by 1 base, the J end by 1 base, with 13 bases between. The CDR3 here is CASSPRGGWGNTEAFF. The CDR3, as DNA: TGTGCCAGCTCACCACGTGGGGGCTGGGGGAACACTGAAGCTTTCTTT.

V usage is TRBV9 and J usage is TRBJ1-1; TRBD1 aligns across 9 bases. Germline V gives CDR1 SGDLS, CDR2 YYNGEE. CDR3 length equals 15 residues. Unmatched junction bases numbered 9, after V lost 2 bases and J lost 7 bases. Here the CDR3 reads CASSVAWDREGEAFF. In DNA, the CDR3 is TGTGCCAGCAGCGTTGCTTGGGACAGGGAAGGTGAAGCTTTCTTT.

In DNA, the CDR3 is TGTGCCAGCAGTTACTCATGGACAGAGAGCACAGATACGCAGTATTTT. This encodes CASSYSWTESTDTQYF. This chain uses TRBV6-2 or TRBV6-3 with TRBJ2-3; weak D call: TRBD1 (6 bases). Germline values: CDR1 MNHEY, CDR2 SVGEGT. This CDR3 contains 16 residues. V lost 0 bases, J lost 0 bases, and 10 bases lay in between.

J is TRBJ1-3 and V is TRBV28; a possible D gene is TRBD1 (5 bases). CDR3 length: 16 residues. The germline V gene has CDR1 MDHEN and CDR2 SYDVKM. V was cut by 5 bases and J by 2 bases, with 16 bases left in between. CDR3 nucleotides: TGTGCCAGCAGTACGGCAGCAGGGCAGCCTGGAAACACCATATATTTT. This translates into CASSTAAGQPGNTIYF.

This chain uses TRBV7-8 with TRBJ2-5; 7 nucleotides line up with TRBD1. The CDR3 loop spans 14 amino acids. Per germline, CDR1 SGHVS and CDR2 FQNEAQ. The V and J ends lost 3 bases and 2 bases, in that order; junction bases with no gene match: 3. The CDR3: CASSFTQGQETQYF. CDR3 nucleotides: TGTGCCAGCAGCTTCACACAGGGGCAAGAGACCCAGTACTTC. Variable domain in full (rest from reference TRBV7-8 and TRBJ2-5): GAGVSQSPRYKVAKRGQDVALRCDPISGHVSLFWYQQALGQGPEFLTYFQNEAQLDKSGLPSDRFFAERPEGSVSTLKIQRTQQEDSAVYLCASSFTQGQETQYFGPGTRLLVL.

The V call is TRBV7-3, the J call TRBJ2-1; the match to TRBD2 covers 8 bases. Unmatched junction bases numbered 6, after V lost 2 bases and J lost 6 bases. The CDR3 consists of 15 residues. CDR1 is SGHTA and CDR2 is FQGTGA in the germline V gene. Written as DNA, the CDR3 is TGTGCCAGCAGCTTAGATCTAGCGGGCCCCAATGAGCAGTTCTTC. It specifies CASSLDLAGPNEQFF.

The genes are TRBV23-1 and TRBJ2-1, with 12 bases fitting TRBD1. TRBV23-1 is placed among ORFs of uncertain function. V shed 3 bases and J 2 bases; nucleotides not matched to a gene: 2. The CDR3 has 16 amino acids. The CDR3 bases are TGCGCCAGCAGTCAGGGGACAGGGGGCCCCTACAATGAGCAGTTCTTC. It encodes CASSQGTGGPYNEQFF.

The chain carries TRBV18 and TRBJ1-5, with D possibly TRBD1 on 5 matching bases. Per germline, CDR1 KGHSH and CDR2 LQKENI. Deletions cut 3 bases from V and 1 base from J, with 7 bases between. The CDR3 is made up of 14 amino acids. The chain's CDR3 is CASSPAGSNQPQHF. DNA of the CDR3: TGTGCCAGCTCACCTGCAGGGAGCAATCAGCCCCAGCATTTT.

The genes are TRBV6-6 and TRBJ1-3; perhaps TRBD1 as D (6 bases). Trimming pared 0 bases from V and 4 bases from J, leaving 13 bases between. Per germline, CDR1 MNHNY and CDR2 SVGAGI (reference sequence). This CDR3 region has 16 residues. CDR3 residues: CASSYSIDRLGNTIYF. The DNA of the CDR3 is TGTGCCAGCAGTTACTCGATCGACAGGTTAGGAAACACCATATATTTT.